The 20 T cell receptor beta chains below were found in one sample sequenced in a study of blood T cell repertoires in COVID-19. The method was immunoSEQ multiplex PCR; TCRdb's version includes in-frame clones alone and lacks a portion of them. The sample has over 600,000 clones; more than 80% are singletons. Sequencing input: peripheral blood. The receptors here all came from a woman aged 18-30 years with acute or convalescent COVID-19.

V gene TRBV11-1 combines with J gene TRBJ1-4; D ambiguous. This CDR3 region has 14 residues. CDR1 and CDR2 from the germline V gene are SGHAT and FQDESV (reference sequence). Deletions cut 6 bases from V and 0 bases from J, with 8 bases between. This CDR3 reads CASSSGTTNEKLFF. CDR3 nucleotides: TGTGCCAGCAGTTCCGGGACAACTAATGAAAAACTGTTTTTT.

V gene TRBV7-2 combines with J gene TRBJ1-1; 8 bases match TRBD1. The V and J ends lost 5 bases and 3 bases, in that order; junction bases with no gene match: 5. This CDR3 is 14 amino acids long. In germline, CDR1 is SGHTA, CDR2 FQGNSA. CDR3 sequence (DNA): TGTGCCAGCAGCGCCAGGGGGCTCTACACTGAAGCTTTCTTT. Protein: CASSARGLYTEAFF.

V and J are TRBV3-1 (or the pseudogene TRBV3-2) and TRBJ2-4, with a possible D match to TRBD2 (7 bases). The germline gives CDR1 LGHDT, CDR2 YNNKEL (reference sequence). This CDR3 contains 19 residues. V was shortened by 5 bases and J by 0 bases, with 23 bases between the two germline ends. The CDR3, as DNA: TGTGCCAGCAGCTTAACCCGGGGGGCTACGGGGCTAGCCAAAAACATTCAGTACTTC. Translated, it gives CASSLTRGATGLAKNIQYF.

The V and J genes are TRBV20-1 and TRBJ2-7; 7 positions agree with TRBD2. Germline V gene sequence: CDR1 DFQATT, CDR2 SNEGSKA (reference sequence). This CDR3 is 11 amino acids long. J gave up 5 bases and V 5 bases, and 3 bases lay outside the gene matches. CDR3 region: CSAERGDEQYF. In nucleotides, the CDR3 is TGCAGTGCTGAGCGGGGAGACGAGCAGTACTTC.

The J gene is TRBJ1-2, the V gene TRBV19, with D possibly TRBD1 on 5 matching bases. The CDR3 loop spans 16 amino acids. Germline V lookup: CDR1 LNHDA, CDR2 SQIVND (reference sequence). Trimming left V 8 bases short and J 3 bases short, with 22 bases between. The CDR3 here is CASRRGSMSMYYGYTF. CDR3 DNA: TGTGCCAGTCGAAGGGGAAGTATGAGCATGTACTATGGCTACACCTTC.

A single count supports this clone. The V and J genes are TRBV9 and TRBJ1-1; tentative D call: TRBD1 (5 bases). The CDR3 loop spans 14 amino acids. V was clipped by 0 bases and J by 5 bases, with 11 bases between them. The germline V gene encodes CDR1 SGDLS and CDR2 YYNGEE. CDR3 in amino acids: CASSVGAGWTEAFF. CDR3 nucleotide sequence: TGTGCCAGCAGCGTAGGGGCAGGGTGGACTGAAGCTTTCTTT.

The sample holds one count of this clone. CDR3 nucleotide sequence: TGTGCCAGCAGCTCGAGAGTCGGCGGACAGGGAAGCTCCTACGAGCAGTACTTC. The encoded protein is CASSSRVGGQGSSYEQYF. The chain links TRBV7-8 to TRBJ2-7; 8 positions match TRBD1. The CDR3 loop spans 18 amino acids. V shed 4 bases, J shed 0 bases, and the junction held 14 bases outside the gene matches. Germline-derived CDR1 and CDR2 are SGHVS and FQNEAQ.

J is TRBJ2-2 and V is TRBV29-1; 8 nucleotides line up with TRBD1. Germline V lookup: CDR1 SQVTM, CDR2 ANQGSEA. Losses at the gene ends were 6 bases for V and 1 base for J; bases not matched to a gene: 4. The CDR3 is 14 amino acids. CDR3 loop: CSVADRGNTGELFF. CDR3 DNA sequence: TGCAGCGTAGCCGACAGGGGGAACACCGGGGAGCTGTTTTTT.

Written as DNA, the CDR3 is TGTGCCAGCTCGCTCGGGACAGGGGCCCCTGGAAACACCATATATTTT. Amino acids: CASSLGTGAPGNTIYF. The rearrangement joins TRBV18 to TRBJ1-3; TRBD1 aligns across 10 bases. V lost 6 bases to trimming and J lost 2 bases; unmatched junction nucleotides: 7. Germline-derived CDR1 and CDR2 are KGHSH and LQKENI. The CDR3 extends over 16 amino acids.

About this clone itself: The same CDR3 arises from other DNA sequences in this sample as well. The rearrangement links TRBV7-2 to TRBJ1-2, with 7 bases identical to TRBD1. This CDR3 comprises 13 residues. CDR1 is SGHTA, CDR2 FQGNSA, per germline. Trimming cost V 2 bases and J 7 bases; bases outside gene matches: 4. CDR3 protein: CASSLRQGLGYTF. In DNA, the CDR3 is TGTGCCAGCAGCTTACGACAGGGCCTTGGCTACACCTTC.

The chain joins TRBV18 to TRBJ1-5, with TRBD1 as a possible D gene (5 bases). The CDR3 loop spans 15 amino acids. Germline V lookup: CDR1 KGHSH, CDR2 LQKENI. V was shortened by 4 bases and J by 1 base, with 11 bases between the two germline ends. This chain's CDR3 is CASSLSGPSNQPQHF. In nucleotides, the CDR3 is TGTGCCAGCTCACTTTCAGGGCCAAGCAATCAGCCCCAGCATTTT.

The rearrangement uses TRBV5-1 and TRBJ1-1; possibly TRBD1 for D (5 bases). Germline-derived CDR1 and CDR2 are SGHRS and YFSETQ. Trimming took off 2 bases at V and 6 bases at J, with 14 bases between the two ends. The CDR3 consists of 14 residues. CDR3 loop: CASSLGGPGAEAFF. The DNA of the CDR3 is TGCGCCAGCAGCTTAGGAGGTCCGGGGGCTGAAGCTTTCTTT.

V usage is TRBV6-5 and J usage is TRBJ2-1; the D is unclear. The CDR3 consists of 12 residues. Trimming removed 0 bases at V and 7 bases at J, with 4 bases between. Per germline, CDR1 MNHEY and CDR2 SVGAGI. The CDR3 bases are TGTGCCAGCAGTTACTCGAGAAATGAGCAGTTCTTC. This codes for CASSYSRNEQFF.

The J gene is TRBJ1-2, the V gene TRBV2; weak D call: TRBD1 (6 bases). Trimming took off 2 bases at V and 8 bases at J, with 18 bases between the two ends. CDR1 and CDR2 (germline): SNHLY, FYNNEI. The length of the CDR3 is 15 residues. CDR3 region: CASSETNYRENGYTF. The CDR3 DNA is TGTGCCAGCAGTGAAACTAATTACAGGGAGAACGGCTACACCTTC.

This clone was recorded only once. V gene TRBV3-1 (or the pseudogene TRBV3-2) combines with J gene TRBJ1-1; D ambiguous. V was shortened by 1 base and J by 3 bases, with 15 bases between the two germline ends. The germline gives CDR1 LGHDT, CDR2 YNNKEL (reference sequence). The CDR3 sequence is 16 residues long. The DNA of the CDR3 is TGTGCCAGCAGCCAAGCCGCCAGCCGAGGGCACACTGAAGCTTTCTTT. Amino acids: CASSQAASRGHTEAFF.

V and J are TRBV6-5 and TRBJ2-1; TRBD1 agrees at 11 bases. The CDR3 covers 14 residues. Germline values: CDR1 MNHEY, CDR2 SVGAGI. With V trimmed by 9 bases and J by 4 bases, 5 bases remained unmatched. CDR3 amino acids: CARWTGGYYNEQFF. DNA of the CDR3: TGTGCCAGGTGGACAGGGGGCTATTACAATGAGCAGTTCTTC.

V and J are TRBV2 and TRBJ1-2; 8 bases match TRBD1. After removal of 6 bases from V and 6 bases from J, the junction contained 6 bases not matched to a gene. The CDR3 spans 13 residues. Germline V gives CDR1 SNHLY, CDR2 FYNNEI. The CDR3 loop is CASSLDRVNGYTF. For the CDR3, the DNA is TGTGCCAGCAGCCTGGACAGGGTGAATGGCTACACCTTC.

This chain links TRBV4-3 with TRBJ1-4; D may be TRBD1 (6 bases). Germline V gene lookup returns CDR1 LGHNA and CDR2 YSLEER. This CDR3 has 15 residues. V was clipped by 0 bases and J by 7 bases, with 12 bases between them. This chain's CDR3 is CASSQDGQHREKLFF. CDR3 nucleotides: TGCGCCAGCAGCCAAGATGGACAGCACCGTGAAAAACTGTTTTTT.

The CDR3 spells CASSDGPGGTDTQYF. The CDR3 DNA reads as TGTGCCAGCAGTGACGGGCCAGGGGGCACAGATACGCAGTATTTT. V and J are TRBV6-4 and TRBJ2-3; D possibly corresponds to TRBD1 (6 bases). CDR1 is MRHNA and CDR2 is SNTAGT in the germline V gene. The CDR3 has 15 amino acids. Trimming took off 2 bases at V and 1 base at J, with 10 bases between the two ends.

The V and J genes are TRBV6-6 and TRBJ1-1; 8 bases are a match to TRBD1. Per germline, CDR1 MNHNY and CDR2 SVGAGI (reference sequence). This CDR3 contains 15 residues. V was pared by 4 bases and J by 5 bases, with 9 bases of the junction left unmatched. The CDR3 coding sequence is TGTGCCAGCAGTTCAGTTGACAGGGGAGAGACTGAAGCTTTCTTT. This gives the protein CASSSVDRGETEAFF.